A single TCR beta chain is shown here with its context. Antigen specificity is unknown. The protocol was immunoSEQ multiplex PCR, while the TCRdb copy is restricted to in-frame clones and leaves out a portion. The data show 950,000 to 1,100,000 clones, about 75% seen once. This entry comes from a study of shared clonotypes between healthy human individuals. Whole-study results and caveats: Some naive CD4 clonotypes, around 5%, turned up in common across several donors. Clonotype sharing among donors was expected to depend on sequencing depth.

Sequencing used memory CD4+ T cells sorted from blood. Indicated subset: CD45RA-negative fraction. The TCR comes from a man aged 18 to 30 in good health.

The CDR3 sequence: CASSYNPGVAEFF. The CDR3 region has the DNA TGTGCCAGCAGTTACAATCCGGGAGTAGCGGAGTTCTTC. The genes are TRBV6-5 and TRBJ2-1; the D gene is possibly TRBD2 (6 bases). The CDR3 length is 13 residues. Germline-derived CDR1 and CDR2 are MNHEY and SVGAGI. Between the trimmed V and J ends, which lost 2 bases and 14 bases, there was a span of 16 bases.